These T cell receptor beta chains were read from a single sample in a study of PD-1 blockade in classical Hodgkin lymphoma. Libraries were prepared by immunoSEQ multiplex PCR; TCRdb keeps only in-frame clonotypes and omits some of them. The sample has 66,000 or so clones; over 55% are singletons. The specimen comprised peripheral blood mononuclear cells (PBMCs), sampled before the second cycle of nivolumab. The receptors come from a human donor with classical Hodgkin lymphoma. Both conserved end residues are part of each CDR3.

v_call,j_call,cdr3_aa
TRBV18,TRBJ1-1,CASSPLMGINTEAFF
TRBV5-1,TRBJ2-6,CASSLSRNGGLSGANVLTF
TRBV6-1,TRBJ2-7,CASSAGLGEQYF
TRBV14,TRBJ1-2,CASSPAGALNYGYTF
TRBV5-1,TRBJ2-1,CASSRTLAGLYNEQFF
TRBV12-1,TRBJ1-1,CASSFESTEAFF
TRBV11-2,TRBJ1-1,CASSLRTPEAFF
TRBV2,TRBJ2-7,CASSERGLAVRSSYEQYF
TRBV5-4,TRBJ1-5,CASSFGPMENQPQHF
TRBV27,TRBJ1-5,CASSLSATVNDQPQHF